In this sample, the clone carrying this T cell receptor (beta chain) turned up many times. Its antigen is not identified. For the second PCR, which ran for 7 to 11 cycles, a sample-barcoded 5' primer and a J-beta primer mix were used. One entry per CDR3 protein, called by TCRdb with MiXCR from the 5' RACE reads. The table includes over 600,000 distinct CDR3 sequences, around 38% detected once. This CDR3 is 14 amino acids long. Trimming took 3 bases from V and 2 from J, leaving 10 bases between them. Looked up from germline, CDR1 is SGDLS and CDR2 is YYNGEE. This entry belongs to a study of blood T cells in healthy people across ages. Study findings and constraints: Across the age range, TCR beta diversity per million T cells fell in a roughly linear way.

This sequence originates from a man older than 75 in good health. The sequenced sample consisted of blood. The chain couples TRBV9 to TRBJ2-3, with unresolved D. DNA for the CDR3: TGTGCCAGCAGCGAAAGGGTCCTCACAGATACGCAGTATTTT. Its translation: CASSERVLTDTQYF.